The clone carrying this T cell receptor (beta chain) was detected a few times. Its specificity is unknown. The data were obtained in a study of CD8 T cells in Susac syndrome. Study-level information: Sequenced Susac syndrome patients included more than five with active disease and fewer than ten who were in remission. General study findings and limits: Expansion of clones was not seen in the CD4+ T cell repertoires of Susac syndrome.

The CDR3 is 15 residues long. V shed 3 bases and J 2 bases; nucleotides not matched to a gene: 5. Germline V gene data show CDR1 as MNHEY and CDR2 as SVGAGI. Negative isolation was used for CD8+ and CD4+ T cells, and FACS enrichment was applied to TEMRA cells. The RNA input was about 0.5 to 1 ug, and it was reverse transcribed with random hexamers. Amplification of TCR beta CDR3 by immunoSEQ multiplex PCR spanned 54 Vbeta and 13 Jbeta. TCRdb reprocessed the immunoSEQ multiplex PCR reads with MiXCR, giving one entry per CDR3 protein. The repertoire holds over 65,000 distinct CDR3 sequences, with about 92% as singletons.

The sample consisted of CD4+ T cells from PBMCs. The V and J genes are TRBV6-5 and TRBJ2-7, with 9 positions matching TRBD1. This clonotype was sampled from a human donor with Susac syndrome. The CDR3, as DNA: TGTGCCAGCAGTTATCGGGGACAGGGCACCTACGAGCAGTACTTC. This codes for CASSYRGQGTYEQYF.